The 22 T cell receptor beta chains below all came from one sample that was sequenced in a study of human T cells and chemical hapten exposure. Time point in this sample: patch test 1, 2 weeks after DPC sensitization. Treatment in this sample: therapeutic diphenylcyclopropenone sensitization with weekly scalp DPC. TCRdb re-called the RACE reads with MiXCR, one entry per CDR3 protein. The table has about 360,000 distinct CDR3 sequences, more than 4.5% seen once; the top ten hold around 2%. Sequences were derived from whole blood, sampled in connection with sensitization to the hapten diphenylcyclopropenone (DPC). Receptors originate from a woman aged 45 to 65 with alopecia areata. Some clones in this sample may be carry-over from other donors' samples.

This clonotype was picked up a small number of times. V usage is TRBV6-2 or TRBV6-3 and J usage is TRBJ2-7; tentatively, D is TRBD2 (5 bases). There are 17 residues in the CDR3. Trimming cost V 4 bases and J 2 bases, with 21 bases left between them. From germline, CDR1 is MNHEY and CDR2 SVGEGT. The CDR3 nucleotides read TGTGCCAGCAGTTCACGACTTCGGGATCCCTTACCCTACGAGCAGTACTTC. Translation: CASSSRLRDPLPYEQYF.

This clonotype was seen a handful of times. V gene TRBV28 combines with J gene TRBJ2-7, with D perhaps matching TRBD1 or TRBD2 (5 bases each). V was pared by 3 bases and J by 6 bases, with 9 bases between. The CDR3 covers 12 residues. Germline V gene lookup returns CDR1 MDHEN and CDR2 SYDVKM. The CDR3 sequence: CASSFQGAEQYF. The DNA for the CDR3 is TGTGCCAGCAGTTTTCAGGGAGCCGAGCAGTACTTC.

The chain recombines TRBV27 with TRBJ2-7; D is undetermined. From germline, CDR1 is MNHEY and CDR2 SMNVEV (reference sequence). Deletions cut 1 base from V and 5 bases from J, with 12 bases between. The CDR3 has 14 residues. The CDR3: CASSLWSDRDEQYF. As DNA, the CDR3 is TGTGCCAGCAGTTTATGGTCCGATAGGGACGAGCAGTACTTC.

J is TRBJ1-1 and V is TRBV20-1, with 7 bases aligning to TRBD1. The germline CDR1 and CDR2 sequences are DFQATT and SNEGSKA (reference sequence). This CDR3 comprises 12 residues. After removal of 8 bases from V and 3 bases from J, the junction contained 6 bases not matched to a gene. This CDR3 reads CSLGGSYTEAFF. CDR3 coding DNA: TGCAGTTTAGGGGGCAGTTACACTGAAGCTTTCTTT.

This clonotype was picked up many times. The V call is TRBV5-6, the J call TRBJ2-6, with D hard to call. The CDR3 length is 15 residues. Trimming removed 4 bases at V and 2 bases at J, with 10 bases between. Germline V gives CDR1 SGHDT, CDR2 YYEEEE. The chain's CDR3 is CASSRGSAGANVLTF. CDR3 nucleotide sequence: TGTGCCAGCAGCCGCGGATCTGCTGGGGCCAACGTCCTGACTTTC.

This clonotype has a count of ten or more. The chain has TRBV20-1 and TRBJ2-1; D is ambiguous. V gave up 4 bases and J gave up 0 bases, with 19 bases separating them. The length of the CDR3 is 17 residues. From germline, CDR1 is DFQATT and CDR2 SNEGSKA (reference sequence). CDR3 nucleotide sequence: TGCAGTGCTAACGACGGCGGTGGACCGAGCTCCTACAATGAGCAGTTCTTC. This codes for CSANDGGGPSSYNEQFF.

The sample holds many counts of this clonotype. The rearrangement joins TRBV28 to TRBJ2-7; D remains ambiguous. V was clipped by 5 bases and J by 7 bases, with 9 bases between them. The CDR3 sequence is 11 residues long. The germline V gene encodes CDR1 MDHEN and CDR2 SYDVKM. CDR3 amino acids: CASSTPGEQYF. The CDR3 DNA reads TGTGCCAGCAGTACCCCCGGGGAGCAGTACTTC.

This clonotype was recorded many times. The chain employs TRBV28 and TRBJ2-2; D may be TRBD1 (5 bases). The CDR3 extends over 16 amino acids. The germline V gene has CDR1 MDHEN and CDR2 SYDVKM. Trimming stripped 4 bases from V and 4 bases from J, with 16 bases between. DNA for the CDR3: TGTGCCAGCAGTTCGCTCAGGGAAAGAAGCACCGGGGAGCTGTTTTTT. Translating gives CASSSLRERSTGELFF.

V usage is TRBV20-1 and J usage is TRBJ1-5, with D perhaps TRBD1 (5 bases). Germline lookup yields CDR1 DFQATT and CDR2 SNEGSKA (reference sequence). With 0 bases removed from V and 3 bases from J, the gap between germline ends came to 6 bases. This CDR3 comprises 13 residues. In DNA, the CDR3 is TGCAGTGCTAGAGAAGGGGCCAATCAGCCCCAGCATTTT. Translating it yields CSAREGANQPQHF.

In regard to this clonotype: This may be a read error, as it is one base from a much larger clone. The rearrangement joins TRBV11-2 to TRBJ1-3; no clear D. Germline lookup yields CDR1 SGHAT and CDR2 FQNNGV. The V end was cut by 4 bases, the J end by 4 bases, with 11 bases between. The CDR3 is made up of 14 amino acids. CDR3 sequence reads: CASSWELGGNTIYF. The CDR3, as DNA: TGTGCCAGCAGCTGGGAGCTAGGCGGAAACACCATATATTTT.

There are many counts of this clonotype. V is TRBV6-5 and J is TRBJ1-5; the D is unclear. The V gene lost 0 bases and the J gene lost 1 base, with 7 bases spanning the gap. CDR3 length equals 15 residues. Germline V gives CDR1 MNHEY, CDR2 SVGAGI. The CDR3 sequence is CASSYSGTSNQPQHF. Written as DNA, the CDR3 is TGTGCCAGCAGTTACTCGGGTACAAGCAATCAGCCCCAGCATTTT.

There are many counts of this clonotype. CDR3 loop: CASSQERPETSELDTQYF. The CDR3 region has the DNA TGCGCCAGCAGCCAAGAGAGGCCAGAGACTAGCGAACTAGATACGCAGTATTTT. V usage is TRBV4-3 and J usage is TRBJ2-3, with TRBD2 matching over 8 bases. After removal of 0 bases from V and 5 bases from J, the junction contained 13 bases not matched to a gene. CDR3 length: 18 amino acids. Germline CDR1 LGHNA, CDR2 YSLEER.

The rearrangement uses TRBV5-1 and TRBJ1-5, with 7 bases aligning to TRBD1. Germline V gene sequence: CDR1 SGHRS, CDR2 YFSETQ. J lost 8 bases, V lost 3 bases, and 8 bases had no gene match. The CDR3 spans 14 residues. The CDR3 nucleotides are TGCGCCAGCAGCTCGGGGACAGTGGGGGAGCCCCAGCATTTT. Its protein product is CASSSGTVGEPQHF.

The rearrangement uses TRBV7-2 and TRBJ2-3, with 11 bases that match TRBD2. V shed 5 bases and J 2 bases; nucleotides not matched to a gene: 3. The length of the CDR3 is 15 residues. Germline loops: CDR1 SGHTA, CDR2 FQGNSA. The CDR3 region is CASSTSGGNTDTQYF. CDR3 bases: TGTGCCAGCAGCACTAGCGGGGGTAACACAGATACGCAGTATTTT.

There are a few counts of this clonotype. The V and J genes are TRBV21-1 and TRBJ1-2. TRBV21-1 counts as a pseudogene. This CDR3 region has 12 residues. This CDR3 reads CASSEGISGYTF. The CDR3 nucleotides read TGTGCCAGCAGTGAGGGTATTTCTGGCTACACCTTC.

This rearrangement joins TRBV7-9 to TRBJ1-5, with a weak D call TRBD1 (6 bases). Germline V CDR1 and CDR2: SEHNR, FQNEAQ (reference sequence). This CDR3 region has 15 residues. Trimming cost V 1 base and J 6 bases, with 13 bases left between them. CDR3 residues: CASSLDLRGGQPQHF. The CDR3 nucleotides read TGTGCCAGCAGCTTAGATCTCAGGGGAGGTCAGCCCCAGCATTTT.

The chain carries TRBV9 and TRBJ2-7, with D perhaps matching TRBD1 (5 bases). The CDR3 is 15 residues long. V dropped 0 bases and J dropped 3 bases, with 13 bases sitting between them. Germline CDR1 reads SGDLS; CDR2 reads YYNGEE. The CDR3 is CASSVAASRDYEQYF. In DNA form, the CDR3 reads TGTGCCAGCAGCGTAGCTGCGAGCAGGGACTACGAGCAGTACTTC.

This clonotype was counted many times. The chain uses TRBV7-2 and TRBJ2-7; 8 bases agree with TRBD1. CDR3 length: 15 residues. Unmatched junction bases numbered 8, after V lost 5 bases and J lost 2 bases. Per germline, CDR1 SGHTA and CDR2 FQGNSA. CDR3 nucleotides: TGTGCCAGCAGCCCCACCGGGACAGGCCCCTACGAGCAGTACTTC. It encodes CASSPTGTGPYEQYF.

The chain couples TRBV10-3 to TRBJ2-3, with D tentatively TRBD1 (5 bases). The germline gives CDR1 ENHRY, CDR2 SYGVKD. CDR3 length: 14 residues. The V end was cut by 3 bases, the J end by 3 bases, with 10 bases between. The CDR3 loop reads CAISEPPGTDTQYF. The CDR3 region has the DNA TGTGCCATCAGTGAACCACCAGGGACAGATACGCAGTATTTT.

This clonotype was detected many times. For the CDR3, the DNA is TGTGCCAGCAGTCGACAGGGTTGGAATTCACCCCTCCACTTT. It encodes CASSRQGWNSPLHF. The genes are TRBV2 and TRBJ1-6; 7 nucleotides line up with TRBD1. Germline CDR1 reads SNHLY; CDR2 reads FYNNEI. This CDR3 comprises 14 residues. Germline trimming cut 5 bases from V and 7 bases from J; bases unmatched to any gene: 5.

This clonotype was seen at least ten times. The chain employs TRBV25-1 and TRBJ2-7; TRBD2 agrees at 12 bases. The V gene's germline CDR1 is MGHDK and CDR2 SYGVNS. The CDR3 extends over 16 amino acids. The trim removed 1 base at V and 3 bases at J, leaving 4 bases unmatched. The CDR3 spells CASSELGTSGFYEQYF. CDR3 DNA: TGTGCCAGCAGTGAATTGGGGACTAGCGGGTTCTACGAGCAGTACTTC.

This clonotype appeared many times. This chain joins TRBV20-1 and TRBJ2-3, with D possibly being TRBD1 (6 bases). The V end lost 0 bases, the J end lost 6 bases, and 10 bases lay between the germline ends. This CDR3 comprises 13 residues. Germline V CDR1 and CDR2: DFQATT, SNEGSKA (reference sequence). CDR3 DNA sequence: TGCAGTGCTAGAGAACAGGGCGGCGATACGCAGTATTTT. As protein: CSAREQGGDTQYF.